This record covers a single T cell receptor (beta chain). Measured with immunoSEQ multiplex PCR; TCRdb has only the in-frame clones, and not every one. The sample carries 250,000 to 300,000 clones, roughly 84% recorded once. This entry is derived from a study of blood T cell repertoires in COVID-19. Study context: The analysed material was cDNA or gDNA that came from T cells, B-cell-depleted T cells, or PBMCs.

CDR3 length: 14 amino acids. V shed 5 bases and J 10 bases; nucleotides not matched to a gene: 5. Germline CDR1 SGHTA, CDR2 FQGTGA. The sample was peripheral blood. The genes are TRBV7-3 and TRBJ1-6; 10 nucleotides align to TRBD1. The receptor comes from a woman aged 18-30 years with acute or convalescent COVID-19. The CDR3 DNA reads as TGTGCCAGCAGCCCCGGACAGGGGGAATCACCCCTCCACTTT. Protein: CASSPGQGESPLHF.